Sequencing of this T cell receptor (beta chain) was carried out in a study of cytomegalovirus exposure and HLA in healthy donors (TCRdb year 2017). In the study overall: In an earlier analysis of roughly 590 of the donors, around 300 Gb of sequence data and about 110 million unique TCR beta sequences from about 190 million T cells were reported. An early release covering roughly 600 HLA-typed donors comprised about 320 gigabases of sequencing data and around 86 million unique TCR sequences. The genetic ancestry cluster associated with self-reported Caucasian donors included 65% to 90% of the 300 to 400 genotyped donors. The study aimed to test whether cataloging public T cell receptors could reveal signatures of past pathogen exposure. The T cell repertoires of roughly 660 subjects were profiled by immunosequencing and related to cytomegalovirus serostatus. In addition to the first cohort of 666 subjects, a separate validation cohort of approximately 120 different subjects was used. The study combined high-throughput TCR immunosequencing, statistical association of individual TCRs with disease status, and machine learning to predict cytomegalovirus infection status. To study patterns of TCR occurrence, a later analysis re-analyzed previously published TCR beta repertoires from several hundred donors and added high-resolution HLA genotyping. Rather than using new phenotypic data, the later analysis identified candidate immune exposures from TCR beta sequences and from how often those sequences occurred across donors. An earlier analysis of some 500 of the donors applied high-throughput TCR beta sequencing to assess whether each TCR beta V gene segment acted as functional or pseudogenic. Alongside the repertoire data, information on donor age, sex, ethnicity and CMV serostatus was compiled. Genome-wide SNP genotypes for about 65% of the 666 donors were used in a later genetic analysis, which treated that subset as a discovery cohort. Every discovery cohort repertoire had been produced on one sequencing platform. HLA typing included class I and class II loci at four-digit resolution. Typing coverage varied by locus: about 620-630 donors for A, B, C, DRB1 and DQB1; some 520 for DQA1; approximately 610 for DPA1; approximately 490 for DPB1. Four or five DR-DQ haplotypes were handled as single units for association and clustering because linkage in the cohort was strong. Across some 400 genotyped donors of the cohort, an average of 235,054 unique TCR beta nucleotide sequences per donor were sequenced, and around 19% of those sequences were non-productive.

The library was prepared using the immunoSEQ multiplex PCR assay. The multiplex PCR relied on a mix of 60 forward primers for TCR Vbeta segments and 13 reverse primers for TCR Jbeta segments. The CDR3 region of rearranged TCR beta genes was amplified from genomic DNA with a multiplex PCR assay. The Illumina HiSeq System was used to sequence the amplified TCR beta libraries as 87-base-pair reads. Under the source paper's analysis protocol: A later analysis counted 65 million to 90 million unique TCR beta chains across the 500 to 850 repertoires, and around 9.9 million of these chains were shared by at least two donors. Raw reads were error-corrected and collapsed into unique sequences with a nearest-neighbor algorithm that merged closely related sequences to remove PCR and sequencing errors. V, D and J gene segments were assigned by aligning CDR3 sequences to IMGT reference sequences. For a sequence to be retained, at least a six-nucleotide match to both a V gene segment and a J gene segment was required. A rearrangement counted as productive if the CDR3 had no stop codons and remained in frame with V and J, and every other rearrangement counted as non-productive. CDR3 was defined according to IMGT convention as the region running from the second conserved V-encoded cysteine to the conserved J-encoded phenylalanine. In an earlier analysis of around 570 of the donors, sequences lacking an unambiguous match to a single V gene segment were excluded. In an earlier analysis of 587 of the donors, V segments were called functional above 56.7% productive rearrangements and were called segregating when the between-donor standard deviation exceeded 5%. A statistical classification framework was developed to diagnose cytomegalovirus status using the catalog of TCR beta chain sequences. A later analysis assigned V and J genes by comparing TCR nucleotide sequences with IMGT/GENE-DB human TR gene sequences. A later analysis assigned CDR3 sequences and most-parsimonious VDJ recombination scenarios with the TCRdist pipeline. In a later analysis, each TCR beta chain was defined by its CDR3 amino acid sequence together with its V-gene family, and reads lacking a unique V-gene family were excluded. A later analysis removed several hundred highly shared, low-generation-probability nucleotide sequences to deal with suspected cross-contamination and a sequencing artifact. In a later analysis, a clonal expansion index was calculated for each public chain from normalized within-repertoire ranks of inferred template counts. Generation probabilities in a later analysis came from a VDJ recombination model fitted to out-of-frame rearrangements, and those results were checked against IGoR. In a later analysis, hypergeometric tests were used to score TCR-TCR, TCR-HLA and TCR-CMV co-occurrence, with a repertoire-size bias correction applied to TCR pairs. False discovery rates were estimated in a later analysis by permuting HLA or CMV assignments 20 times. A later analysis grouped co-occurring TCRs with DBSCAN, adding TCRdist sequence similarity when clustering within HLA-allele-positive subsets. For co-occurrence clustering, repertoires with fewer than 30,000 or more than 120,000 public chains were excluded, along with about five repertoires with anomalous nucleotide sharing. TCRdb carries this immuneACCESS record with in-frame sequences only. Its versions omit some clonotypes, under half of them owing to an unresolved V gene in the studies checked, with the rest unexplained. V, J and clone size derive from that table, while D and trimming were established from the DNA sequence. Recorded for this sample are about 190,000 clones; around 80% of them occurred a single time. The ten largest clones take up 1.2% of the sample.

About this clone: It lacks a known antigen. Base qualities are missing; no much larger clone stands one base away.

According to the germline V gene, CDR1 reads WSHSY and CDR2 reads SAAADI. The CDR3 measures 12 amino acids from cysteine to phenylalanine. Solely the CDR3 DNA is kept, with 36 bases framed from the first base. The trim is 4 bases for V and 5 bases for J, with a gap of 6 bases between the germline ends. The cohort was made up of approximately 670 healthy bone marrow donors. At the time of sampling, all cohort members were nominally healthy, though unrecorded immune exposures were likely present. The donor tested CMV seronegative and was one of the 352 seronegative cohort members. Every donor gave a peripheral blood sample, and the peripheral blood mononuclear cells from that sample were used for TCR beta sequencing. Genomic DNA extraction from the blood cell samples was performed with the Qiagen DNeasy Blood Extraction Kit. The study at large found these results: Several of the top co-occurrence clusters appeared to be linked to parvovirus B19, influenza, CMV and Epstein-Barr virus, according to a later analysis. At a false discovery rate of 0.05, a later analysis linked 16,000 or so TCR beta sequences to specific HLA alleles. In a later analysis, most CMV-associated TCR beta chains were found to appear HLA-restricted, with HLA associations seemingly driven largely by CMV exposure. In an earlier analysis of 587 of the donors, most TCR beta V segments appeared in productive rearrangements about 87% or about 30% of the time, broadly matching IMGT annotations. In a later analysis, the rate of TCR association differed among HLA loci, with DRB1 alleles having the most associated TCRs and HLA-C alleles having the fewest. Because HLA typing was unavailable for some donors at each locus, only the typed subset was used in association tests. In vitro tests confirmed that a few of the cytomegalovirus-associated TCR beta chains recognize cytomegalovirus antigens. While some public TCRs were present in many individuals, most TCR sequences turned up only very rarely across donors. Some IMGT-functional V segments, including TRBV6-2 and TRBV6-3, could not be distinguished by the 87-base-pair reads and were therefore excluded. A group of highly shared sequence variants was considered likely to be a technical artifact of the sequencing pipeline. A total of roughly 160 TCR beta chains were listed by the study as associated with cytomegalovirus. A further reported finding was that TCR beta sequences accurately predicted the HLA-A and HLA-B alleles for most subjects in the first cohort. Because counts were too low, seventeen rarely observed V segments, including chromosome 9 orphons, were excluded from the earlier analysis of several hundred of the donors. Compared with equally common non-associated chains, HLA-associated TCR beta chains in a later analysis were more clonally expanded and had lower generation probabilities. The classifier was reported to diagnose cytomegalovirus status with high specificity and sensitivity in both the original and validation cohorts. Compared with the approximately 710-donor mean, donors in an Asian-associated ancestry cluster had fewer N-insertions in productive TCRs, according to a later genetic analysis. CMV serostatus was the only immune exposure information available for the cohort. The authors suggested that the approach could potentially be extended to other disease states and immunological phenotypes. A later genetic analysis associated a missense DCLRE1C variant with V-gene and J-gene trimming of TCR beta chains, and an independent cohort replicated the association. Linkage disequilibrium might explain the correlated functional status among segregating V segments, but an unknown experimental factor could not be excluded. Roughly uniform sequencing depth across donors was assumed in presence/absence analyses, although this assumption may not hold. Assigning TCR associations to individual alleles was difficult when HLA alleles, especially DR and DQ, strongly co-occurred. Only TCR beta chains were sequenced in this cohort, and the absence of alpha or paired-chain data limited detectable features.

The V gene is TRBV10-2 and the J gene is TRBJ2-1, and perhaps TRBD2 as D gene, on 5 matching bases. The origin of this receptor is a boy between 2 and 10 years old in good health and CMV-seronegative. Sequencing used PBMCs. The DNA sequence is as follows: TGCGCCAGCAGTGGACTAAACAATGAGCAGTTCTTC. It translates as CASSGLNNEQFF.